This is a list of T cell receptor beta chains from one sample in a study of cytomegalovirus exposure and HLA in healthy donors. The assay was immunoSEQ multiplex PCR, and TCRdb's table has in-frame clones only and misses some. The top ten hold 3% to 3.5% of the sample, which has approximately 61,000 clones, about 61% seen once. The sequenced sample was PBMCs. The origin of the receptors is a woman aged 45-60 years in good health and CMV-seronegative. Each CDR3 is given with its conserved first and last residue. Fields, in order: J gene, V gene, clone size, D gene, CDR3 protein, CDR3 DNA. The D gene is left open where the match is weak. Size tells how often a clone was seen (once, few, many) or the class of an expanded clone, and some rows leave it out.

>TRBJ1-5|TRBV10-2|-|-
CASSAQNSLAGQPQHF
TGCGCCAGCAGCGCCCAGAACAGCCTAGCGGGTCAGCCCCAGCATTTT
>TRBJ2-3|TRBV2|-|TRBD1
CASREGQGFGAFTDTQYF
TGTGCCAGCAGAGAGGGACAGGGATTTGGGGCGTTTACAGATACGCAGTATTTT
>TRBJ2-3|TRBV5-1|-|-
CASSFWGRDTQYF
TGCGCCAGCAGCTTTTGGGGCAGGGATACGCAGTATTTT
>TRBJ2-1|TRBV5-5|medium-sized|TRBD2
CASSLRLAPNEQFF
TGTGCCAGCAGCCTCAGACTAGCGCCGAATGAGCAGTTCTTC
>TRBJ1-2|TRBV7-9|-|TRBD1
CASSLAFRGPKDGYTF
TGTGCCAGCAGCTTAGCCTTTAGGGGGCCAAAGGATGGCTACACCTTC
>TRBJ1-1|TRBV7-9|-|-
CASSLQGRNTEAFF
TGTGCCAGCAGCTTACAGGGGAGGAACACTGAAGCTTTCTTT
>TRBJ1-2|TRBV11-1|-|-
CASSSRVSPNYGYTF
TGTGCCAGCAGCTCCCGGGTCTCCCCTAACTATGGCTACACCTTC
>TRBJ1-4|TRBV7-9|-|-
CASSTTGRANEKLFF
TGTGCCAGCAGTACAACAGGGAGAGCTAATGAAAAACTGTTTTTT
>TRBJ1-5|TRBV7-2|few|-
CASSSGQSSNQPQHF
TGTGCCAGCAGCTCCGGACAGTCTAGCAATCAGCCCCAGCATTTT
>TRBJ1-5|TRBV7-6|-|-
CASSYSGQPQHF
TGTGCCAGCAGCTACTCCGGGCAGCCCCAGCATTTT
>TRBJ1-1|TRBV2|-|TRBD1
CASNDRVLEYTEAFF
TGTGCCAGCAACGACAGGGTTCTTGAGTACACTGAAGCTTTCTTT
>TRBJ2-7|TRBV28|few|-
CASTPGGGRSYEQYF
TGTGCCAGCACCCCCGGGGGAGGACGGAGCTACGAGCAGTACTTC
>TRBJ2-3|TRBV2|few|-
CASKWSAEQYF
TGTGCCAGCAAGTGGTCCGCGGAGCAGTATTTT
>TRBJ2-1|TRBV30|-|TRBD1
CAWEGQGFGGFF
TGTGCCTGGGAGGGACAGGGATTTGGGGGCTTCTTC
>TRBJ2-3|TRBV9|few|-
CASSGVAVSTDTQYF
TGTGCCAGCAGCGGCGTGGCGGTTAGCACAGATACGCAGTATTTT
>TRBJ2-7|TRBV6-5|few|TRBD1
CASRSARDRAYEQYF
TGTGCCAGCAGATCCGCCCGGGACAGGGCCTACGAGCAGTACTTC
>TRBJ2-5|TRBV7-2|many|-
CASSLVMGGRETQYF
TGTGCCAGCAGCTTAGTAATGGGAGGACGAGAGACCCAGTACTTC
>TRBJ1-2|TRBV28|-|TRBD1
CASSSPGTAVNYGYTF
TGTGCCAGCAGTTCCCCCGGGACAGCCGTTAACTATGGCTACACCTTC
>TRBJ2-7|TRBV7-2|-|TRBD1
CASSLAGGSAYEQYF
TGTGCCAGCAGCTTAGCAGGGGGCAGCGCCTACGAGCAGTACTTC
>TRBJ2-7|TRBV4-2|-|-
CASSQPRASTYEQYF
TGTGCCAGCAGCCAACCCCGGGCTAGCACCTACGAGCAGTACTTC
>TRBJ1-1|TRBV28|few|TRBD1
CASSWDRNTEAFF
TGTGCCAGCAGTTGGGACAGGAACACTGAAGCTTTCTTT
>TRBJ1-3|TRBV5-6|-|-
CASSLWQGNTIYF
TGTGCCAGCAGCTTGTGGCAGGGCAACACCATATATTTT
>TRBJ2-7|TRBV29-1|-|TRBD1
CSATGQGAYEQYF
TGCAGCGCGACGGGACAGGGGGCCTACGAGCAGTACTTC
>TRBJ2-2|TRBV4-2|few|-
CASSQGPGANTGELFF
TGTGCCAGCAGCCAAGGCCCGGGGGCGAACACCGGGGAGCTGTTTTTT
>TRBJ2-1|TRBV27|-|TRBD2
CASRSAGGLAGGDSYNEQFF
TGTGCCAGCAGATCCGCCGGCGGGTTAGCGGGAGGGGACTCCTACAATGAGCAGTTCTTC
>TRBJ1-5|TRBV21-1|-|-
CASSEEGQPQHF
TGTGCCAGCAGCGAGGAGGGTCAGCCCCAGCATTTT
>TRBJ2-1|TRBV25-1|few|-
CASSEYADEQFF
TGTGCCAGCAGTGAATATGCAGATGAGCAGTTCTTC
>TRBJ1-5|TRBV2|-|-
CASSEAAGNQPQHF
TGTGCCAGCAGTGAAGCGGCAGGGAATCAGCCCCAGCATTTT
>TRBJ1-5|TRBV10-3|-|TRBD1
CAISEDRDQPQHF
TGTGCCATCAGTGAGGACAGGGATCAGCCCCAGCATTTT
>TRBJ2-3|TRBV19|-|-
CASRGLATDTQYF
TGTGCCAGCAGAGGGCTGGCAACAGATACGCAGTATTTT
>TRBJ2-7|TRBV30|-|-
CAWSVLGSTEYEQYF
TGTGCCTGGAGTGTACTGGGCAGCACGGAATACGAGCAGTACTTC
>TRBJ2-3|TRBV5-1|-|-
CASAGLAMDTQYF
TGCGCCTCGGCGGGATTGGCGATGGATACGCAGTATTTT
>TRBJ2-7|TRBV6-5|-|TRBD1
CASSSGQSYEQYF
TGTGCCAGCAGTTCGGGACAGAGCTACGAGCAGTACTTC
>TRBJ1-3|TRBV4-3|-|-
CASSQTGNSGNTIYF
TGCGCCAGCAGCCAAACAGGGAACTCTGGAAACACCATATATTTT
>TRBJ2-7|TRBV7-2|-|TRBD1
CASTERTGVGYEQYF
TGTGCCAGCACCGAAAGGACAGGGGTTGGCTACGAGCAGTACTTC
>TRBJ2-7|TRBV11-2|once|TRBD2
CASSLDRIAGGHYEQYF
TGTGCCAGCAGCTTAGATCGCATAGCGGGAGGGCACTACGAGCAGTACTTC
>TRBJ1-1|TRBV18|-|-
CASSPWTDSTEAFF
TGTGCCAGCTCACCATGGACAGATTCCACTGAAGCTTTCTTT
>TRBJ2-1|TRBV11-2|-|-
CASSVHTPPNEQFF
TGTGCCAGCAGCGTTCACACCCCCCCGAATGAGCAGTTCTTC
>TRBJ2-7|TRBV7-9|-|TRBD1
CASSLDRGSYEQYF
TGTGCCAGCAGCTTAGACAGGGGGTCCTACGAGCAGTACTTC
>TRBJ2-6|TRBV5-5|-|-
CASSLEGYGANVLTF
TGTGCCAGCAGCTTGGAGGGGTACGGGGCCAACGTCCTGACTTTC
>TRBJ2-2|TRBV5-4|few|-
CASRERGSTGELFF
TGTGCCAGCAGGGAGAGGGGGTCAACCGGGGAGCTGTTTTTT
>TRBJ1-1|TRBV6-5|-|-
CASSSRGGGPRTEAFF
TGTGCCAGCAGTTCTCGAGGGGGAGGGCCCAGGACTGAAGCTTTCTTT
>TRBJ2-7|TRBV29-1|-|TRBD1
CSVDVQGGYEQYF
TGCAGCGTTGATGTACAGGGGGGCTACGAGCAGTACTTC
>TRBJ2-6|TRBV15|few|-
CATSRGGPNVLTF
TGTGCCACCAGCAGAGGAGGTCCCAACGTCCTGACTTTC
>TRBJ2-1|TRBV10-3|-|TRBD1
CAAGQGNMDEQFF
TGTGCCGCGGGACAGGGAAACATGGATGAGCAGTTCTTC
>TRBJ1-5|TRBV4-1|-|TRBD1
CASSPDQGQGAQQPQHF
TGCGCCAGCAGTCCTGACCAGGGACAGGGGGCTCAACAGCCCCAGCATTTT
>TRBJ2-7|TRBV10-2|few|-
CASKGDIYEQYF
TGCGCCAGCAAGGGGGATATCTACGAGCAGTACTTC
>TRBJ1-2|TRBV5-6|-|-
CASSSSWGYGTF
-
>TRBJ2-5|TRBV1|-|-
CTSSQDRASGETQYF
TGCACCAGCAGCCAAGATCGGGCTAGCGGAGAGACCCAGTACTTC
>TRBJ1-5|TRBV28|once|-
CASSGLGLLGDQPQHF
TGTGCCAGCAGTGGCCTTGGACTCTTGGGAGATCAGCCCCAGCATTTT
>TRBJ1-2|TRBV28|-|TRBD1
CASSLVGQAFGHGYTF
TGTGCCAGCAGTTTAGTAGGACAGGCCTTCGGGCATGGCTACACCTTC